This passage covers 27 T cell receptor beta chains from one sample sequenced in a study of blood T cell repertoires in COVID-19. Some clones are missing from TCRdb's copy, which holds only in-frame ones; the method was immunoSEQ multiplex PCR. The sample contains around 300,000 clones, almost 90% of which appear only once. Sequencing input: peripheral blood. These receptor sequences come from a woman in her thirties or forties with COVID-19, enrolled during active disease.

The chain joins TRBV28 to TRBJ2-6; D might be TRBD2 (6 bases). Germline lookup yields CDR1 MDHEN and CDR2 SYDVKM. With 6 bases removed from V and 0 bases from J, the gap between germline ends came to 21 bases. This CDR3 contains 19 residues. The CDR3 DNA reads TGTGCCAGCAGCCGCCGGGGAGCGGGTCTGAACTCTGGGGCCAACGTCCTGACTTTC. Its protein product is CASSRRGAGLNSGANVLTF.

The V call is TRBV6-5, the J call TRBJ1-1; no definite D call. This CDR3 has 14 residues. Trimming pared 1 base from V and 8 bases from J, leaving 14 bases between. Germline V gene sequence: CDR1 MNHEY, CDR2 SVGAGI. This chain's CDR3 is CASSYWANKGEAFF. For the CDR3, the DNA is TGTGCCAGCAGTTACTGGGCAAATAAAGGCGAAGCTTTCTTT.

The V and J genes are TRBV19 and TRBJ2-5; the D gene is possibly TRBD2 (6 bases). The germline V gene encodes CDR1 LNHDA and CDR2 SQIVND (reference sequence). The CDR3 covers 14 residues. The ends were cut back, 3 bases at V and 5 bases at J, with 13 bases in the middle. CDR3: CASSISRGTETQYF. The DNA for the CDR3 is TGTGCCAGTAGTATTTCACGGGGGACGGAGACCCAGTACTTC.

The chain is built from TRBV7-9 and TRBJ1-1; TRBD1 agrees at 7 bases. V was clipped by 5 bases and J by 3 bases; unmatched bases: 9. The CDR3 consists of 15 residues. CDR1 and CDR2 (germline): SEHNR, FQNEAQ (reference sequence). The CDR3 bases are TGTGCCAGCAGCCTCGAGGGGGCATTAGACACTGAAGCTTTCTTT. Translation gives CASSLEGALDTEAFF.

The chain joins TRBV7-9 to TRBJ2-5, with TRBD2 matching 8 bases. Unmatched junction bases numbered 5, after V lost 3 bases and J lost 2 bases. This CDR3 comprises 15 residues. In germline, CDR1 is SEHNR, CDR2 FQNEAQ (reference sequence). In nucleotides, the CDR3 is TGTGCCAGCAGCTTTCGCGGGGGGCCTCAAGAGACCCAGTACTTC. Translation gives CASSFRGGPQETQYF.

The rearrangement links TRBV6-6 to TRBJ2-6; weak D call: TRBD2 (5 bases). CDR1 is MNHNY, CDR2 SVGAGI, per germline (reference sequence). Trimming pared 8 bases from V and 4 bases from J, leaving 18 bases between. This CDR3 spans 16 amino acids. The CDR3 region has the DNA TGTGCCAGCTTCCTCGGATGGGAGTCCGGGGCCAACGTCCTGACTTTC. Its translation: CASFLGWESGANVLTF.

The V call is TRBV5-6, the J call TRBJ1-3; 9 positions match TRBD1. The ends lost 0 bases at V and 4 bases at J; junction bases unmatched: 8. This CDR3 region has 17 residues. Germline loops: CDR1 SGHDT, CDR2 YYEEEE. CDR3 sequence: CASSLEHGTGSGNTIYF. The CDR3 nucleotides read TGTGCCAGCAGCTTGGAGCACGGGACAGGGTCCGGAAACACCATATATTTT.

A remark on this clone: The same CDR3 arises from other DNA sequences in this sample as well. This chain joins TRBV28 and TRBJ2-7; TRBD2 aligns across 12 bases. Looked up from germline, CDR1 is MDHEN and CDR2 is SYDVKM. There are 13 residues in the CDR3. V trimming: 8 bases; J trimming: 2 bases; junction bases outside the gene matches: 1. The CDR3 nucleotides are TGTGCCAGCCGACTAGCGGGGGCCTACGAGCAGTACTTC. Translated: CASRLAGAYEQYF.

In this sample, this clone turned up once. CDR3 coding DNA: TGTGCCAGCAGTTTGAGGCCCGGGGAGCTGTTTTTT. Its translation is CASSLRPGELFF. This chain connects TRBV12-3 or TRBV12-4 to TRBJ2-2; D is unclear. V lost 3 bases, J lost 6 bases, and 5 bases lay in between. The CDR3 has 12 amino acids.

The V and J genes are TRBV7-9 and TRBJ2-2; a possible D gene is TRBD2 (6 bases). Deletions cut 5 bases from V and 2 bases from J, with 12 bases between. From germline, CDR1 is SEHNR and CDR2 FQNEAQ (reference sequence). CDR3 length: 15 residues. CDR3: CASSLDGSNTGELFF. Here the CDR3 DNA reads TGTGCCAGCAGCCTAGACGGGAGTAACACCGGGGAGCTGTTTTTT.

The chain combines TRBV4-3 with TRBJ1-6; TRBD1 is a possible D gene (6 bases). The CDR3 spans 16 residues. Trimming pared 1 base from V and 6 bases from J, leaving 13 bases between. The germline V gene has CDR1 LGHNA and CDR2 YSLEER. The CDR3 nucleotides are TGCGCCAGCAGCCAAGTACAGGGCACACCTAATTCACCCCTCCACTTT. Its protein is CASSQVQGTPNSPLHF.

This sequence joins TRBV27 and TRBJ2-2; perhaps TRBD1 as D (5 bases). V lost 7 bases to trimming and J lost 3 bases, with 18 bases between them. Germline V gives CDR1 MNHEY, CDR2 SMNVEV (reference sequence). The CDR3 is made up of 16 amino acids. The CDR3 is CASTWVQDSYTGELFF. CDR3 bases: TGTGCCAGCACCTGGGTACAGGATTCCTACACCGGGGAGCTGTTTTTT.

The rearrangement uses TRBV4-3 and TRBJ1-5; D is ambiguous. The CDR3 loop spans 15 amino acids. Trimming shortened V by 4 bases and J by 6 bases, and 16 bases separated the two germline ends. In germline, CDR1 is LGHNA, CDR2 YSLEER. In DNA, the CDR3 is TGCGCCAGCAGCCCAGAGGGCGTTGGCACTCAGCCCCAGCATTTT. Residues: CASSPEGVGTQPQHF.

The genes are TRBV2 and TRBJ2-2; perhaps TRBD1 as D (6 bases). This CDR3 comprises 14 residues. Germline CDR1 SNHLY, CDR2 FYNNEI. The V end was cut by 4 bases, the J end by 6 bases, with 12 bases between. CDR3: CASSVSGVAGELFF. For the CDR3, the DNA is TGTGCCAGCAGTGTCTCAGGGGTTGCCGGGGAGCTGTTTTTT.

The J gene is TRBJ2-3, the V gene TRBV5-1; possible D gene TRBD2, 6 bases. CDR3 length equals 14 residues. The germline V gene has CDR1 SGHRS and CDR2 YFSETQ. The V and J ends lost 0 bases and 6 bases respectively, with 11 bases between them. This CDR3 reads CASSLGSGQDTQYF. The CDR3 nucleotides are TGCGCCAGCAGCTTGGGCAGCGGGCAGGATACGCAGTATTTT.

The chain is built from TRBV29-1 and TRBJ2-5; D is perhaps TRBD2 (6 bases). The germline V gene encodes CDR1 SQVTM and CDR2 ANQGSEA. The CDR3 covers 14 residues. Trimming pared 2 bases from V and 5 bases from J, leaving 15 bases between. CDR3 nucleotides: TGCAGCGTTGAACCGTCGGGGGTACGGGAGACCCAGTACTTC. It encodes CSVEPSGVRETQYF.

The rearrangement links TRBV4-3 to TRBJ1-2; possibly TRBD1 for D (5 bases). The V gene's germline CDR1 is LGHNA and CDR2 YSLEER. The CDR3 is made up of 16 amino acids. V was trimmed by 2 bases and J by 0 bases, leaving 13 bases between them. For the CDR3, the DNA is TGCGCCAGCAGCCAACTACAGGCAGAAGCTAACTATGGCTACACCTTC. As protein: CASSQLQAEANYGYTF.

V gene TRBV20-1 combines with J gene TRBJ2-5, with 9 positions matching TRBD2. Trimming removed 3 bases from V and 1 base from J; junction bases left unmatched: 3. This CDR3 comprises 14 residues. The germline V gene has CDR1 DFQATT and CDR2 SNEGSKA (reference sequence). Here the CDR3 DNA reads TGCAGTGCTAGTCCAGCGGGGGGCCAAGAGACCCAGTACTTC. The encoded protein is CSASPAGGQETQYF.

CDR3 coding DNA: TGTGCCAGCAGTCCGGGAGGCCTGGCCTACGAGCAGTACTTC. Translated: CASSPGGLAYEQYF. The chain carries TRBV28 and TRBJ2-7; 7 bases agree with TRBD2. J was trimmed by 2 bases and V by 5 bases; bases with no gene match: 6. Germline CDR1 is MDHEN and CDR2 is SYDVKM. The CDR3 sequence is 14 residues long. Full variable domain (outside the CDR3, taken from reference TRBV28 and TRBJ2-7): DVKVTQSSRYLVKRTGEKVFLECVQDMDHENMFWYRQDPGLGLRLIYFSYDVKMKEKGDIPEGYSVSREKKERFSLILESASTNQTSMYLCASSPGGLAYEQYFGPGTRLTVT.

J is TRBJ2-5 and V is TRBV20-1; the match to TRBD1 covers 10 bases. Per germline, CDR1 DFQATT and CDR2 SNEGSKA (reference sequence). With V trimmed by 3 bases and J by 5 bases, 6 bases remained unmatched. The CDR3 covers 14 residues. CDR3: CSASLDRGRETQYF. CDR3 sequence (DNA): TGCAGTGCTAGTCTGGACAGGGGGAGGGAGACCCAGTACTTC.

J is TRBJ1-4 and V is TRBV6-4; D might be TRBD1 (6 bases). This CDR3 spans 13 amino acids. V was cut by 2 bases and J by 8 bases, with 9 bases left in between. The germline V gene encodes CDR1 MRHNA and CDR2 SNTAGT. The chain's CDR3 is CASSDGQGEKLFF. In nucleotides, the CDR3 is TGTGCCAGCAGTGACGGGCAGGGGGAAAAACTGTTTTTT.

V and J are TRBV27 and TRBJ1-4; 7 bases map to TRBD1. With V trimmed by 6 bases and J by 8 bases, 9 bases remained unmatched. Germline-derived CDR1 and CDR2 are MNHEY and SMNVEV (reference sequence). This CDR3 is built from 14 residues. CDR3: CASSLQGQGEKLFF. The CDR3, as DNA: TGTGCCAGCAGCCTACAGGGGCAGGGCGAAAAACTGTTTTTT.

The chain has TRBV27 and TRBJ2-2, with a possible D match to TRBD1 (6 bases). Trimming stripped 5 bases from V and 4 bases from J, with 11 bases between. Germline assignment: CDR1 MNHEY and CDR2 SMNVEV (reference sequence). The CDR3 has 14 residues. The CDR3 DNA reads as TGTGCCAGCAGTGTCAGGGGCTTCACCGGGGAGCTGTTTTTT. Its translation: CASSVRGFTGELFF.

This clone was counted at least ten times. CDR3 nucleotide sequence: TGTGCCAGCAGCGTCAGGGGAATAAATTCACCCCTCCACTTT. As protein: CASSVRGINSPLHF. The rearrangement links TRBV27 to TRBJ1-6, with D perhaps TRBD1 (6 bases). V was pared by 6 bases and J by 7 bases, with 13 bases between. Per the germline V gene, CDR1 is MNHEY and CDR2 is SMNVEV (reference sequence). This CDR3 comprises 14 residues.

Note on this clone: This same CDR3 is encoded by further DNA sequences in the sample. The chain recombines TRBV12-3 or TRBV12-4 with TRBJ1-2; 7 bases map to TRBD1. This CDR3 spans 13 amino acids. V shed 6 bases and J 2 bases; nucleotides not matched to a gene: 3. This CDR3 reads CASSPTGNYGYTF. Here the CDR3 DNA reads TGTGCCAGCAGCCCGACAGGGAACTATGGCTACACCTTC.

The genes are TRBV7-6 and TRBJ1-5, with 8 nucleotides matching TRBD1. Germline assignment: CDR1 SGHVS and CDR2 FNYEAQ. The CDR3 has 17 residues. V was pared by 5 bases and J by 1 base, with 10 bases of the junction left unmatched. CDR3 nucleotides: TGTGCCAGCAGCCCTCAGCCGGACAGGGAGAGCAATCAGCCCCAGCATTTT. Translation gives CASSPQPDRESNQPQHF.

J is TRBJ2-3 and V is TRBV18; tentative D call: TRBD2 (5 bases). The germline CDR1 and CDR2 sequences are KGHSH and LQKENI. V gave up 2 bases and J gave up 3 bases, with 15 bases separating them. The CDR3 is made up of 16 amino acids. The CDR3 DNA sequence: TGTGCCAGCTCACCAGGGGTTGAGAGGGATACAGATACGCAGTATTTT. Translated, it gives CASSPGVERDTDTQYF.